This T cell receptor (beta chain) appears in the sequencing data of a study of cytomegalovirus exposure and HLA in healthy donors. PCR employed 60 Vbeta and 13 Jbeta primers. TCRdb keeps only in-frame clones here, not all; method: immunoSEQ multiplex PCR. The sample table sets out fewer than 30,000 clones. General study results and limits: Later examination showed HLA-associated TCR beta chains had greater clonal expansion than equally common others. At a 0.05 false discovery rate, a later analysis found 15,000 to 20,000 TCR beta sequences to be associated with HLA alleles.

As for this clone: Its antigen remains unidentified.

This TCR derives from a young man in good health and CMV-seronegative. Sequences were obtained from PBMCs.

The CDR3 sequence is CASSAPFRTPEQYF. The CDR3 DNA reads as TGTGCCAGCAGCGCTCCGTTCCGAACTCCCGAGCAGTACTTC. The J gene is TRBJ2-5, the V gene TRBV2; no clear D. The end of the DNA is better explained by TRBJ2-7, so the J call may be wrong. This CDR3 contains 14 residues. Germline assignment: CDR1 SNHLY and CDR2 FYNNEI.